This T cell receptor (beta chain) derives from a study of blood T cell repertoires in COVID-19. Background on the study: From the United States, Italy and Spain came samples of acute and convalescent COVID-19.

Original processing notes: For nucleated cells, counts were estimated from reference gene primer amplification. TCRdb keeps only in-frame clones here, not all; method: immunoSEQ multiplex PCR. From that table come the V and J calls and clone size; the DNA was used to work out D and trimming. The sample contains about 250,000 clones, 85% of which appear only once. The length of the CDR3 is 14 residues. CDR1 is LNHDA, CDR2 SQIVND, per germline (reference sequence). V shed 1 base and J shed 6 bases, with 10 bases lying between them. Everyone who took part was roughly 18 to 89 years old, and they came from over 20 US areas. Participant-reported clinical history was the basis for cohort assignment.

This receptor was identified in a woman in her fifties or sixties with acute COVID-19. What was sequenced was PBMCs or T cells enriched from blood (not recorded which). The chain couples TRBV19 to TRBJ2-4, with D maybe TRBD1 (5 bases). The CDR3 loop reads CASSIGQGINIQYF. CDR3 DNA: TGTGCCAGTAGTATAGGGCAGGGAATAAACATTCAGTACTTC.